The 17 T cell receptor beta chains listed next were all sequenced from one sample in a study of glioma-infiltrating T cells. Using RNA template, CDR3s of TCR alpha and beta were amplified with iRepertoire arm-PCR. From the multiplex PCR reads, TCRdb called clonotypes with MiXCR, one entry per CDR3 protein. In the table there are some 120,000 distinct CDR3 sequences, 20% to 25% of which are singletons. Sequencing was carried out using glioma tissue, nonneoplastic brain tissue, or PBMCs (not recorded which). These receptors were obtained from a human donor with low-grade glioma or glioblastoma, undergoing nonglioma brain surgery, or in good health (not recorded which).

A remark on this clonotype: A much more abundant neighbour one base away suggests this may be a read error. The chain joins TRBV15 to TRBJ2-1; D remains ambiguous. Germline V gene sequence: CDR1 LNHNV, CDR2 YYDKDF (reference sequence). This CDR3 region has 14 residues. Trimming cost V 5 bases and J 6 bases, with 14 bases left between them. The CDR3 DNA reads TGTGCCACCAGCTTTGTTAGCTCATCCAATGAGCAGTTCTTC. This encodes CATSFVSSSNEQFF.

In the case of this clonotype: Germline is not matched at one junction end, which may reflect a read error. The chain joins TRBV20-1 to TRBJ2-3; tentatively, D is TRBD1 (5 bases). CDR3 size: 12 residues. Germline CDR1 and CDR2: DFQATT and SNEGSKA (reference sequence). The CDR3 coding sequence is TGCAGTTTTCTGTCAGGGAAAAATACGGAGTATTTT. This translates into CSFLSGKNTEYF.

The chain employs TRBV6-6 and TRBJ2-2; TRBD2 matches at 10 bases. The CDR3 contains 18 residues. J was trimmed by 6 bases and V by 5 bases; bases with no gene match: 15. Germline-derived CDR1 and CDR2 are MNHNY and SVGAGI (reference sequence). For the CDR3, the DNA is TGTGCCAGCAGTCCGCTTAGCGGGAGGTCCGTAGAGGCCGGGGAGCTGTTTTTT. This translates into CASSPLSGRSVEAGELFF.

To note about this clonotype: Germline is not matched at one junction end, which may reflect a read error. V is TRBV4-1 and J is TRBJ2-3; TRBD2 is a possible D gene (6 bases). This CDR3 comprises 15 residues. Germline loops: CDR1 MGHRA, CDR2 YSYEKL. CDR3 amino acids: CASSQEGRNTYTQYF. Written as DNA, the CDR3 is TGCGCCAGCAGCCAAGAAGGGAGGAACACATATACGCAGTATTTT.

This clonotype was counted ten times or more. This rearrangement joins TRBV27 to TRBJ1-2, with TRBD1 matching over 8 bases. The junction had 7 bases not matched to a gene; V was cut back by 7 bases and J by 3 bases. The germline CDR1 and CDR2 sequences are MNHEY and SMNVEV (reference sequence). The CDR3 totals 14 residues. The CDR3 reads CASTMTGAHYGYTF. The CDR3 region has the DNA TGTGCCAGCACCATGACAGGGGCCCACTATGGCTACACCTTC.

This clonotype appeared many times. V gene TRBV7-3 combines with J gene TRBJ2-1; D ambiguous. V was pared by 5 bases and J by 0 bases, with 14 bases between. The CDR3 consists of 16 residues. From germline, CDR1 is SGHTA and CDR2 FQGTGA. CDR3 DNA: TGTGCCAGCAGCCCCGACCGTTCCTTCTCCTACAATGAGCAGTTCTTC. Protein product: CASSPDRSFSYNEQFF. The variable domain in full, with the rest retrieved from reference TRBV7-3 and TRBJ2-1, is GAGVSQTPSNKVTEKGKYVELRCDPISGHTALYWYRQSLGQGPEFLIYFQGTGAADDSGLPNDRFFAVRPEGSVSTLKIQRTERGDSAVYLCASSPDRSFSYNEQFFGPGTRLTVL.

CDR3 residues: CASSHRRGGSTDTQYF. The DNA for the CDR3 is TGTGCCAGCAGTCATCGCCGAGGAGGAAGCACAGATACGCAGTATTTT. The genes are TRBV12-3 or TRBV12-4 and TRBJ2-3, with D possibly TRBD2 on 5 matching bases. The V end lost 5 bases, the J end lost 0 bases, and 15 bases lay between the germline ends. This CDR3 comprises 16 residues.

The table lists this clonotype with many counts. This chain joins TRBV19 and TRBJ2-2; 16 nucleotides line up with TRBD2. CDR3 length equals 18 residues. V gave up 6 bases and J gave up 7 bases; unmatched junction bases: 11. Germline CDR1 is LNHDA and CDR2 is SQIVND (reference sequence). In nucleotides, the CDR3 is TGTGCCAGTAGCAAAAACTCCGGGACTAGCGGGAGGGACGGGGAGCTGTTTTTT. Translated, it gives CASSKNSGTSGRDGELFF.

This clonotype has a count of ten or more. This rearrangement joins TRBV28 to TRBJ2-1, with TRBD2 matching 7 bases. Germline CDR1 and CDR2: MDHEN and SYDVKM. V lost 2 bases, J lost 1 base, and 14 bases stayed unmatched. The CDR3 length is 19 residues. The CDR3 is CASSLESGGAGASYNEQFF. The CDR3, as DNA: TGTGCCAGCAGTTTAGAATCTGGCGGCGCGGGAGCGTCCTACAATGAGCAGTTCTTC. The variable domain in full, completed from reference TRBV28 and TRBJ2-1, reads DVKVTQSSRYLVKRTGEKVFLECVQDMDHENMFWYRQDPGLGLRLIYFSYDVKMKEKGDIPEGYSVSREKKERFSLILESASTNQTSMYLCASSLESGGAGASYNEQFFGPGTRLTVL.

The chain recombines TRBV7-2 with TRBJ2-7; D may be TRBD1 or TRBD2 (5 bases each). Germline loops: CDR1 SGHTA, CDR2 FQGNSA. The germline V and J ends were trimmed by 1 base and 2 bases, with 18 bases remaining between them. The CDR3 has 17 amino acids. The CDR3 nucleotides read TGTGCCAGCAGCTTAGTAGGAGGTGCAGGGATCGCCTACGAGCAGTACTTC. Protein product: CASSLVGGAGIAYEQYF.

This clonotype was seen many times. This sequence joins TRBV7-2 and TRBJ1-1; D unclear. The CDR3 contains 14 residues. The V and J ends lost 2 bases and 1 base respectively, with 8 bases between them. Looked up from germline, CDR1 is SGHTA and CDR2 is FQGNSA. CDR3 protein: CASSLWTGNTEAFF. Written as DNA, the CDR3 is TGTGCCAGCAGCTTATGGACGGGGAACACTGAAGCTTTCTTT.

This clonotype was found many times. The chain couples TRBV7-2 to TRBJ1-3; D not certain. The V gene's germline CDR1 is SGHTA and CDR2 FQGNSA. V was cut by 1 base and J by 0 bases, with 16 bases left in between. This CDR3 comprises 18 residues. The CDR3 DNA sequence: TGTGCCAGCAGCTTAGAGTCGGGCAGTAGTTTCTCTGGAAACACCATATATTTT. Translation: CASSLESGSSFSGNTIYF.

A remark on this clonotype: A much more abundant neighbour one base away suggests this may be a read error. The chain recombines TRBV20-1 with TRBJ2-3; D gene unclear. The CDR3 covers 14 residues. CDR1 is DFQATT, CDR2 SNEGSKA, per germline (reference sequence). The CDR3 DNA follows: TGCAGTGCTAGAGTAGGTGACCGCACAGATGCGCAGTATTTT. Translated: CSARVGDRTDAQYF.

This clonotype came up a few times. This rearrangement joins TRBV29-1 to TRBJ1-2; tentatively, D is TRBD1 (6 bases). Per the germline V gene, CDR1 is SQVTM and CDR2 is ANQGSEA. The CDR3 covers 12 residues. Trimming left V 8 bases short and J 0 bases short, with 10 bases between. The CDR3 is CSYRESNYGYTF. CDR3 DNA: TGCAGCTACAGGGAATCTAACTATGGCTACACCTTC.

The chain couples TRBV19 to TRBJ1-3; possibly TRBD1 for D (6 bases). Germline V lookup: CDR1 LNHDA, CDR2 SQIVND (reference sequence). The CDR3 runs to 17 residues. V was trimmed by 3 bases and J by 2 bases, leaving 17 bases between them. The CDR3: CASSIRLGASTGNTIYF. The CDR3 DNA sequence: TGTGCCAGTAGTATTCGACTGGGGGCTTCGACTGGAAACACCATATATTTT.

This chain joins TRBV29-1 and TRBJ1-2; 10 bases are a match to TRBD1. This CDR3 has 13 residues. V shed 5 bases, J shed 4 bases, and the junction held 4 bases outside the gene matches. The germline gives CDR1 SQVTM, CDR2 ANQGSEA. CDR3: CSVSGTGAYGYTF. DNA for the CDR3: TGCAGCGTTTCCGGGACAGGGGCCTATGGCTACACCTTC.

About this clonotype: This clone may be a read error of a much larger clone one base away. CDR3 sequence: CASSPSGISYEQYF. The DNA for the CDR3 is TGTGCCAGCAGTCCCAGCGGGATCTCCTACGAGCAGTACTTC. The V gene is TRBV28, the J gene TRBJ2-7; the match to TRBD2 covers 7 bases. The trim removed 5 bases at V and 0 bases at J, leaving 4 bases unmatched. Germline V gene sequence: CDR1 MDHEN, CDR2 SYDVKM. The CDR3 is 14 amino acids.